One and the same sample provided the 25 T cell receptor beta chains below, sequenced in a study of CD8 T cells in Susac syndrome. With random hexamers, about 0.45 to 1 ug RNA was reverse transcribed. Using its own MiXCR run on the immunoSEQ multiplex PCR reads, TCRdb lists one record per CDR3 protein. Of roughly 220,000 distinct CDR3 sequences in the sample, less than 95% were seen once. The specimen was CD4+ T cells from PBMCs. Every receptor here comes from a human donor with Susac syndrome.

This chain uses TRBV9 with TRBJ1-1, with 9 bases matching TRBD1. J was trimmed by 8 bases and V by 0 bases; bases with no gene match: 2. CDR1 and CDR2 (germline): SGDLS, YYNGEE. This CDR3 has 13 residues. For the CDR3, the DNA is TGTGCCAGCAGCGTAGGGGACAGGGACGAAGCTTTCTTT. Translation: CASSVGDRDEAFF.

V usage is TRBV20-1 and J usage is TRBJ2-3; D remains unclear. V gave up 0 bases and J gave up 5 bases, with 18 bases separating them. Per the germline V gene, CDR1 is DFQATT and CDR2 is SNEGSKA (reference sequence). The CDR3 length is 16 residues. The CDR3 loop is CSARDWAIGSRDTQYF. CDR3 bases: TGCAGTGCTAGAGATTGGGCCATAGGGTCCAGAGATACGCAGTATTTT.

The chain combines TRBV7-6 with TRBJ2-1, with 11 bases matching TRBD1. This CDR3 is built from 15 residues. The V gene end was trimmed by 3 bases and the J gene end by 9 bases; junction bases not matched to a gene: 7. In germline, CDR1 is SGHVS, CDR2 FNYEAQ. The CDR3 sequence is CASSFTAGTGGEQFF. As DNA, the CDR3 is TGTGCCAGCAGCTTTACCGCAGGGACAGGGGGTGAGCAGTTCTTC.

The count of this clonotype is one. The V gene is TRBV4-3, the J gene TRBJ1-5; D not certain. V lost 0 bases and J lost 5, with 11 bases in between. This CDR3 is built from 15 residues. CDR1 is LGHNA, CDR2 YSLEER, per germline. The CDR3 region is CASSQDLTNHQPQHF. The CDR3 DNA reads TGCGCCAGCAGCCAAGATCTTACAAACCATCAGCCCCAGCATTTT.

V gene TRBV20-1 combines with J gene TRBJ2-2; D may be TRBD2 (7 bases). This CDR3 comprises 14 residues. Germline-derived CDR1 and CDR2 are DFQATT and SNEGSKA (reference sequence). V was clipped by 3 bases and J by 7 bases, with 15 bases between them. The CDR3 coding sequence is TGCAGTGCTAGCCGAGGGGGGGACATCGGGGAGCTGTTTTTT. Protein: CSASRGGDIGELFF.

V gene TRBV18 combines with J gene TRBJ1-2; weak D call: TRBD1 (5 bases). The CDR3 extends over 12 amino acids. V lost 2 bases and J lost 4, with 5 bases in between. CDR1 is KGHSH and CDR2 is LQKENI in the germline V gene. CDR3 nucleotides: TGTGCCAGCTCACCAGGGGGCTATGGCTACACCTTC. This encodes CASSPGGYGYTF.

This chain links TRBV19 with TRBJ2-7, with D hard to call. CDR1 and CDR2 (germline): LNHDA, SQIVND (reference sequence). The CDR3 totals 13 residues. The V and J ends lost 1 base and 2 bases respectively, with 6 bases between them. The CDR3, as DNA: TGTGCCAGTAGTATAGCATCAACCTACGAGCAGTACTTC. This codes for CASSIASTYEQYF.

The V and J genes are TRBV20-1 and TRBJ2-1, with TRBD2 matching 15 bases. The CDR3 is made up of 18 amino acids. Germline V gene lookup returns CDR1 DFQATT and CDR2 SNEGSKA (reference sequence). The V segment lost 0 bases and the J segment 2 bases; nucleotides outside the gene matches: 5. The CDR3: CSARDVGLAGGAYNEQFF. DNA of the CDR3: TGCAGTGCTAGAGACGTGGGACTAGCGGGGGGCGCCTACAATGAGCAGTTCTTC.

The V gene is TRBV12-3 or TRBV12-4, the J gene TRBJ1-5, with 7 nucleotides matching TRBD1. The CDR3 length is 14 residues. J was trimmed by 3 bases and V by 3 bases; bases with no gene match: 2. The CDR3 coding sequence is TGTGCCAGCAGTTTCGGGACAGTCAATCAGCCCCAGCATTTT. It translates to CASSFGTVNQPQHF.

This clonotype was recorded a few times. V usage is TRBV11-2 and J usage is TRBJ1-1; D uncertain. Per germline, CDR1 SGHAT and CDR2 FQNNGV. Trimming removed 3 bases at V and 3 bases at J, with 8 bases between. The CDR3 covers 13 residues. The CDR3 is CASSLARDTEAFF. In nucleotides, the CDR3 is TGTGCCAGCAGCTTGGCAAGGGACACTGAAGCTTTCTTT.

The chain has TRBV28 and TRBJ2-1, with a possible D match to TRBD1 (6 bases). V lost 5 bases and J 12 bases, leaving 20 bases between the germline ends. Germline-derived CDR1 and CDR2 are MDHEN and SYDVKM. The length of the CDR3 is 14 residues. The CDR3 sequence is CASSESRDTAGQFF. As DNA, the CDR3 is TGTGCCAGCAGTGAATCCCGGGACACGGCCGGGCAGTTCTTC.

This chain joins TRBV25-1 and TRBJ1-5; D not resolved. Trimming left V 3 bases short and J 1 base short, with 7 bases between. The germline gives CDR1 MGHDK, CDR2 SYGVNS. CDR3 length equals 14 residues. The CDR3, as DNA: TGTGCCAGCAGTGAGCTGGGGAGCAATCAGCCCCAGCATTTT. This gives the protein CASSELGSNQPQHF.

The genes are TRBV20-1 and TRBJ2-3; weak D call: TRBD2 (7 bases). Germline CDR1 is DFQATT and CDR2 is SNEGSKA (reference sequence). V was clipped by 1 base and J by 2 bases, with 10 bases between them. CDR3 length: 14 residues. Here the CDR3 reads CSARARGPTDTQYF. CDR3 DNA: TGCAGTGCTAGAGCGCGGGGGCCCACAGATACGCAGTATTTT.

The chain links TRBV30 to TRBJ1-5; 9 bases are shared with TRBD1. The CDR3 spans 16 residues. The germline gives CDR1 GTSNPN, CDR2 SVGIG (reference sequence). V trimming: 1 base; J trimming: 5 bases; junction bases outside the gene matches: 9. The CDR3 is CAWSGGQGRRDQPQHF. The CDR3, as DNA: TGTGCCTGGAGTGGGGGACAGGGACGTCGGGATCAGCCCCAGCATTTT.

The chain recombines TRBV9 with TRBJ2-7, with D unclear. The ends were cut back, 0 bases at V and 7 bases at J, with 11 bases in the middle. CDR1 and CDR2 from the germline V gene are SGDLS and YYNGEE. The CDR3 runs 13 residues. The CDR3 sequence is CASSVDLEREQYF. CDR3 sequence (DNA): TGTGCCAGCAGCGTAGATTTGGAGAGAGAGCAGTACTTC.

This chain joins TRBV10-2 and TRBJ1-2; D perhaps matches TRBD1 (5 bases). V was shortened by 0 bases and J by 8 bases, with 13 bases between the two germline ends. CDR1 and CDR2 (germline): WSHSY, SAAADI. There are 14 residues in the CDR3. In DNA, the CDR3 is TGCGCCAGCAGTGAGTCTAACGTAGAGGGGGGCTACACCTTC. This encodes CASSESNVEGGYTF.

The chain has TRBV6-5 and TRBJ2-7, with D uncertain. The CDR3 has 14 residues. V lost 2 bases and J lost 2, with 10 bases in between. CDR1 MNHEY and CDR2 SVGAGI come from the germline V gene. CDR3 nucleotide sequence: TGTGCCAGCAGTTACAGGGCAAGGGCCTACGAGCAGTACTTC. This encodes CASSYRARAYEQYF.

This rearrangement joins TRBV5-1 to TRBJ2-7; weak D call: TRBD2 (5 bases). V lost 4 bases and J lost 3, with 14 bases in between. CDR3 length equals 14 residues. Germline V gene sequence: CDR1 SGHRS, CDR2 YFSETQ. CDR3 sequence reads: CASSAGPNNYEQYF. For the CDR3, the DNA is TGCGCCAGCAGCGCGGGTCCTAATAACTACGAGCAGTACTTC.

The chain links TRBV28 to TRBJ1-5; D is ambiguous. The CDR3 is 16 residues long. Per the germline V gene, CDR1 is MDHEN and CDR2 is SYDVKM. Trimming cost V 4 bases and J 0 bases, with 13 bases left between them. CDR3 in amino acids: CASSWAGENSNQPQHF. The CDR3 region has the DNA TGTGCCAGCAGTTGGGCTGGGGAAAATAGCAATCAGCCCCAGCATTTT. Combining the CDR3 with reference TRBV28 and TRBJ1-5 gives the whole variable domain DVKVTQSSRYLVKRTGEKVFLECVQDMDHENMFWYRQDPGLGLRLIYFSYDVKMKEKGDIPEGYSVSREKKERFSLILESASTNQTSMYLCASSWAGENSNQPQHFGDGTRLSIL.

The V and J genes are TRBV12-3 or TRBV12-4 and TRBJ1-2, with D possibly matching TRBD1 (5 bases). This CDR3 has 14 residues. V lost 6 bases to trimming and J lost 5 bases, with 16 bases between them. CDR3 loop: CASRDRDPTYGYTF. DNA for the CDR3: TGTGCCAGCAGGGACCGGGACCCAACATATGGCTACACCTTC.

The chain carries TRBV5-1 and TRBJ2-5; 8 nucleotides align to TRBD2. V lost 0 bases to trimming and J lost 4 bases; unmatched junction nucleotides: 8. Germline values: CDR1 SGHRS, CDR2 YFSETQ. This CDR3 has 16 residues. The CDR3 here is CASSLEVGGAPETQYF. CDR3 DNA: TGCGCCAGCAGCTTGGAGGTCGGGGGGGCCCCAGAGACCCAGTACTTC.

The rearrangement joins TRBV2 to TRBJ1-5; no definite D call. CDR3 size: 11 residues. The germline CDR1 and CDR2 sequences are SNHLY and FYNNEI. Trimming took off 3 bases at V and 5 bases at J, with 2 bases between the two ends. In DNA form, the CDR3 reads TGTGCCAGCAGTGATGATCAGCCCCAGCATTTT. Protein product: CASSDDQPQHF. Full variable domain (missing parts from reference TRBV2 and TRBJ1-5): EPEVTQTPSHQVTQMGQEVILRCVPISNHLYFYWYRQILGQKVEFLVSFYNNEISEKSEIFDDQFSVERPDGSNFTLKIRSTKLEDSAMYFCASSDDQPQHFGDGTRLSIL.

This sequence joins TRBV20-1 and TRBJ1-1; D ambiguous. From germline, CDR1 is DFQATT and CDR2 SNEGSKA (reference sequence). The CDR3 has 12 amino acids. Trimming left V 3 bases short and J 5 bases short, with 10 bases between. For the CDR3, the DNA is TGCAGTGCTAGTTGGGAGAGGACTGAAGCTTTCTTT. Protein sequence: CSASWERTEAFF.

The chain links TRBV5-1 to TRBJ1-5, with D unresolved. The germline V gene encodes CDR1 SGHRS and CDR2 YFSETQ. CDR3 length: 15 amino acids. V was cut by 4 bases and J by 0 bases, with 11 bases left in between. The CDR3 DNA follows: TGCGCCAGCAGCGCAGACGGCACTAGCAATCAGCCCCAGCATTTT. It translates to CASSADGTSNQPQHF.

The chain has TRBV27 and TRBJ2-2; D is ambiguous. V dropped 3 bases and J dropped 1 base, with 15 bases sitting between them. CDR1 MNHEY and CDR2 SMNVEV come from the germline V gene (reference sequence). The CDR3 covers 17 residues. The CDR3 DNA follows: TGTGCCAGCAGTTTGAGGCAGTCGTTCGTGAACACCGGGGAGCTGTTTTTT. It encodes CASSLRQSFVNTGELFF.